The following is a T cell receptor beta chain sequence with its context. This CDR3 contains 14 residues. Germline loops: CDR1 SGHDT, CDR2 YYEEEE. The junction had 17 bases not matched to a gene; V was cut back by 6 bases and J by 14 bases. This sample was taken from a study of T cell changes during pregnancy in multiple sclerosis. Some clones are missing from TCRdb's copy, which holds only in-frame ones; the method was immunoSEQ multiplex PCR. The sample includes some 40,000 clones, around nine tenths seen only once; the top ten take about 0.35%. This sequence originates from a female donor in good health, enrolled as a control in a pregnancy study. This chain links TRBV5-6 with TRBJ1-1; 9 nucleotides match TRBD1. Sequences were derived from CD4+ T cells from peripheral blood mononuclear cells, sampled in the third trimester of pregnancy. CDR3 region: CASTSAPGQGTHFF. In nucleotides, the CDR3 is TGTGCCAGCACCTCCGCCCCGGGACAGGGTACGCACTTCTTT.